The clone carrying this TCR beta chain was seen a handful of times. Its specificity is not known. TCRdb re-analysed the RT-PCR reads in MiXCR, keeping a single row per CDR3 protein. The data show about 780,000 distinct CDR3 sequences, under 20% seen once. This CDR3 is built from 15 residues. Trimming left V 7 bases short and J 3 bases short, with 19 bases between. From germline, CDR1 is SGHTA and CDR2 FQGNSA. The record originates from a study of response to subunit inactivated influenza vaccine. Points from the study as a whole: Authors suggested few new T cells are recruited by each seasonal influenza vaccination.

The TCR originated in a middle-aged man who received an inactivated influenza vaccine. The V gene is TRBV7-2, the J gene TRBJ2-7; tentative D call: TRBD2 (5 bases). This specimen consisted of PBMCs from blood, obtained 5 days after vaccination. In DNA form, the CDR3 reads TGTGCCAGCATCCTATCCAGCGGTAGCTACTACGAGCAGTACTTC. It codes for CASILSSGSYYEQYF.